Below, 9 T cell receptor beta chains from the same sample are listed, as sequenced in a study of identical twins. TCRdb re-derived calls from the 5' RACE reads in MiXCR, one entry per CDR3 protein. This sample carries 250,000 to 350,000 distinct CDR3 sequences, more than 6.5% of them seen once, and the ten largest clones take approximately 2.1%. These data were likewise used in another study, on yellow fever vaccine responses in identical twins.

The specimen sequenced was memory (CD45RO+) T cells sorted from blood. The receptors derive from a woman aged 18 to 35 in good health.

This clonotype occurred many times. The chain is built from TRBV20-1 and TRBJ2-3; 10 positions match TRBD2. Germline CDR1 and CDR2: DFQATT and SNEGSKA (reference sequence). With V trimmed by 5 bases and J by 5 bases, 13 bases remained unmatched. The CDR3 runs to 16 residues. CDR3 in DNA: TGCAGTGCTCCCCACATAGCGGGGGGCCGAGGAGATACGCAGTATTTT. It is translated as CSAPHIAGGRGDTQYF.

Only a few counts were recorded for this clonotype. The rearrangement joins TRBV2 to TRBJ2-1; 14 bases fit TRBD2. Losses at the gene ends were 6 bases for V and 8 bases for J; bases not matched to a gene: 0. Germline CDR1 is SNHLY and CDR2 is FYNNEI. The CDR3 length is 13 residues. CDR3 nucleotide sequence: TGTGCCAGCAGGACTAGCGGGGGGGATGAGCAGTTCTTC. Protein: CASRTSGGDEQFF.

The chain carries TRBV13 and TRBJ2-5; D gene uncertain. The CDR3 loop spans 12 amino acids. CDR1 and CDR2 from the germline V gene are PRHDT and FYEKMQ (reference sequence). V was pared by 6 bases and J by 3 bases, with 8 bases between. The CDR3 DNA reads as TGTGCCAGCAGACCCCCAGAAGAGACCCAGTACTTC. Protein sequence: CASRPPEETQYF.

This clonotype was observed a handful of times. The gene calls are TRBV4-1 and TRBJ1-1; 7 positions match TRBD1. The CDR3 is 17 residues long. Germline V gives CDR1 MGHRA, CDR2 YSYEKL. J was trimmed by 0 bases and V by 7 bases; bases with no gene match: 14. The CDR3 bases are TGCGCCAGCATGCTGAGTGGCGGGGGACAGTTGAACACTGAAGCTTTCTTT. It codes for CASMLSGGGQLNTEAFF.

This clonotype was counted at least ten times. The chain carries TRBV10-1 and TRBJ2-1; 7 nucleotides agree with TRBD1. In germline, CDR1 is WNHNN, CDR2 SYGVQD (reference sequence). The CDR3 loop spans 16 amino acids. V shed 1 base, J shed 2 bases, and the junction held 5 bases outside the gene matches. Here the CDR3 DNA reads TGCGCCAGCAGTGAGTTACGACAGGGACCCTACAATGAGCAGTTCTTC. Protein product: CASSELRQGPYNEQFF.

The chain is built from TRBV2 and TRBJ2-5; tentatively, D is TRBD1 or TRBD2 (5 bases each). Trimming cost V 7 bases and J 5 bases, with 14 bases left between them. The CDR3 loop spans 13 amino acids. In germline, CDR1 is SNHLY, CDR2 FYNNEI. CDR3 protein: CASKTGRVETQYF. In DNA, the CDR3 is TGTGCCAGCAAGACGGGGCGTGTGGAGACCCAGTACTTC.

This clonotype was seen at least ten times. The chain is built from TRBV20-1 and TRBJ2-4; D is possibly TRBD1 or TRBD2 (5 bases each). The CDR3 runs to 17 residues. Per germline, CDR1 DFQATT and CDR2 SNEGSKA (reference sequence). Trimming left V 0 bases short and J 1 base short, with 16 bases between. CDR3 coding DNA: TGCAGTGCTAGAGATCCGTTGGCCTGGGGGGCCAAAAACATTCAGTACTTC. Translated: CSARDPLAWGAKNIQYF.

This clonotype was found many times. CDR3 region: CASSLGRQGSSYNSPLHF. CDR3 DNA: TGTGCCAGCAGCTTAGGACGACAGGGGAGCTCCTATAATTCACCCCTCCACTTT. The chain employs TRBV11-2 and TRBJ1-6, with 8 bases fitting TRBD1. V lost 1 base, J lost 0 bases, and 5 bases stayed unmatched. CDR3 length: 18 residues. Germline V CDR1 and CDR2: SGHAT, FQNNGV.

This clonotype came up many times. The J gene is TRBJ1-1, the V gene TRBV5-1; 9 nucleotides line up with TRBD1. V lost 0 bases to trimming and J lost 2 bases; unmatched junction nucleotides: 20. Germline loops: CDR1 SGHRS, CDR2 YFSETQ. The CDR3 length is 21 residues. The CDR3 reads CASSLEGLGWGTGWRNTEAFF. DNA of the CDR3: TGCGCCAGCAGCTTGGAAGGTCTGGGTTGGGGGACAGGGTGGAGAAACACTGAAGCTTTCTTT.